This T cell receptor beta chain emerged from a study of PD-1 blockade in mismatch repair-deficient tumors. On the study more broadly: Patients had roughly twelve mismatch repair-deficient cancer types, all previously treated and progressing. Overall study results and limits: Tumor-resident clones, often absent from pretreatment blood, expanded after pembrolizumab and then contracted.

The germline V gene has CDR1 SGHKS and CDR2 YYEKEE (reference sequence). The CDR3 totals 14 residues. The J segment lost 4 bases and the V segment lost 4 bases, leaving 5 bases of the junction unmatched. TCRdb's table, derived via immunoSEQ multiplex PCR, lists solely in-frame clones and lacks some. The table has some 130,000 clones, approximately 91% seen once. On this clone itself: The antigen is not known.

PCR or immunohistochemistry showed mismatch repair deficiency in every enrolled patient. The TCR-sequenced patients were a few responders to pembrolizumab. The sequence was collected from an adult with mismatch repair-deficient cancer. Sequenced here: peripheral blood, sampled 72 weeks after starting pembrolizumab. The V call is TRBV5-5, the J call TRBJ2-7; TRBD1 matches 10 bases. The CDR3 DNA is TGTGCCAGCAGCGTCCGGGACAGGGGTTACGAGCAGTACTTC. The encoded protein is CASSVRDRGYEQYF.